A selection of T cell receptor beta chains follows, all from one sample in a study of T cells in Graves' hyperthyroidism and ophthalmopathy. TCRdb redid the calling of the multiplex PCR reads with MiXCR, one entry per CDR3 protein. The table records approximately 600,000 distinct CDR3 sequences, about 14% of them present only once. Sequenced material: blood. The receptors here all came from a woman between 35 and 50 years old with Graves' ophthalmopathy. Each CDR3 is given with its conserved first and last residue. The D gene is left open where the match is weak. Size is omitted from some rows. Given values are once, few, many or a class for expanded clones.

v_call	d_call	j_call	clone_size	cdr3_length	cdr3_nt	cdr3_aa
TRBV7-2	TRBD1	TRBJ1-2	few	14	TGTGCCAGCAGCGGAGACAGGGGCGGGTATGGCTACACCTTC	CASSGDRGGYGYTF
TRBV7-6	-	TRBJ2-7	many	15	TGTGCCAGCAGCCCTGCAGGAGGCACCTCCTACGAGCAGTACTTC	CASSPAGGTSYEQYF
TRBV12-3/TRBV12-4	-	TRBJ2-2	-	15	TGTGCCAGCATCGACGGGGACCCCACCACCGGGGAGCTGTTTTTT	CASIDGDPTTGELFF
TRBV20-1	-	TRBJ1-1	many	18	TGCAGTGCTAGTATGTTTACTACGGCGCTCCGGGTTCGGAACGAAGCTTTCTTT	CSASMFTTALRVRNEAFF
TRBV18	-	TRBJ2-7	few	14	TGTGCCAGCTCACCGACAGGACAAACCTACGAGCAGTACTTC	CASSPTGQTYEQYF
TRBV28	-	TRBJ2-5	many	15	TGTGCCAGCAATACGCCCCGGACAGTCCAAGAGACCCAGTACTTC	CASNTPRTVQETQYF
TRBV5-1	TRBD2	TRBJ2-5	-	17	TGCGCCAGCAGCCCCGGGACTAGCGGGACGTACCAAGAGACCCAGTACTTC	CASSPGTSGTYQETQYF
TRBV27	TRBD2	TRBJ2-7	many	14	TGTGCCAGCAGTTCGGGAGGGGGGCTGAACGAGCAGTACTTC	CASSSGGGLNEQYF
TRBV11-2	-	TRBJ2-2	-	15	TGTGCCAGCAGCCCCGAACTTTCGAACACCGGGGAGCTGTTTTTT	CASSPELSNTGELFF
TRBV18	-	TRBJ2-2	few	14	TGTGCCAGCTCACCTCAGGGGGGACCCGGGGAGCTGTTTTTT	CASSPQGGPGELFF
TRBV7-8	-	TRBJ2-7	many	17	TGTGCCAGCAGCTTATCTAGGTTCCACGAGGACTCCTACGAGCAGTACTTC	CASSLSRFHEDSYEQYF
TRBV7-9	-	TRBJ1-5	many	15	TGTGCCAGCAGCTTAGGGACCTTCGGAAATCAGCCCCAGCATTTT	CASSLGTFGNQPQHF
TRBV6-5	-	TRBJ2-5	-	14	TGTGCCAGCAGTTACCTTGCGGGGCAAGAGACCCAGTACTTC	CASSYLAGQETQYF
TRBV11-1	-	TRBJ2-7	many	14	TGTGCCAGCAGCCTAGGAACTACCCCCTACGAGCAGTACTTC	CASSLGTTPYEQYF
TRBV28	TRBD1	TRBJ1-2	many	14	TGTGCCAGCAGCCCCGGGACAGTCGTTTATGGCTACACCTTC	CASSPGTVVYGYTF
TRBV12-3/TRBV12-4	-	TRBJ2-4	many	11	TGTGCCAGCAGTTTAGCCGGCATTCAGTACTTC	CASSLAGIQYF
TRBV13	-	TRBJ2-5	many	15	TGTGCCAGCAGCTTAGGACTAGCTTTCCAAGAGACCCAGTACTTC	CASSLGLAFQETQYF
TRBV12-3/TRBV12-4	-	TRBJ2-7	many	16	TGTGCCAGCAGTTTTACAGGGAGGGCCAAAGCCTACGAGCAGTACTTC	CASSFTGRAKAYEQYF
TRBV29-1	-	TRBJ2-5	many	13	TGCAGCGTTGACCCGGGGTACCAAGAGACCCAGTACTTC	CSVDPGYQETQYF
TRBV6-2/TRBV6-3	-	TRBJ2-5	many	14	TGTGCCAGCGCCCGGGGGACAGCCCAAGAGACCCAGTACTTC	CASARGTAQETQYF
TRBV7-6	-	TRBJ2-6	few	15	TGTGCCAGCAGCTTAGGGAGGGCCGGGGCCAACGTCCTGACTTTC	CASSLGRAGANVLTF
TRBV12-3/TRBV12-4	TRBD1	TRBJ2-5	many	16	TGTGCCAGCAGCCGCGACAGGGGGGTTAAGGGAGAGACCCAGTACTTC	CASSRDRGVKGETQYF
TRBV20-1	-	TRBJ1-2	-	10	TGCAGTGCTGGGGAGTATGGCTACACCTTC	CSAGEYGYTF
TRBV20-1	-	TRBJ1-1	-	13	TGCAGTGCAGATGGGGGGTGGCACACTGAAGCTTTCTTT	CSADGGWHTEAFF
TRBV6-1	TRBD1	TRBJ2-7	many	15	TGTGCCAGCAGTCCCGACAGGGGACCCTCCTACGAGCAGTACTTC	CASSPDRGPSYEQYF
TRBV28	TRBD1	TRBJ2-5	many	12	TGTGCCAGCAGTTTCCCCCGGGACAGGCCTTACTTC	CASSFPRDRPYF
TRBV3-1	TRBD2	TRBJ2-2	few	16	TGTGCCAGCAGCGAAAGAGCGGGAGGGCTGACCGGGGAGCTGTTTTTT	CASSERAGGLTGELFF
TRBV6-1	-	TRBJ2-2	-	15	TGTGCCAGCAGTGAAGCGCGGGTTAGCGGCCGGGAGCTGTTTTTT	CASSEARVSGRELFF
TRBV7-2	TRBD2	TRBJ2-5	many	15	TGTGCCAGCAGCTTAGCGGGAGGGGCACAAGAGACCCAGTACTTC	CASSLAGGAQETQYF
TRBV7-9	TRBD1	TRBJ1-6	-	13	TGTGCCAGCACCGGGACAGGGGCCTCACCCCCCCACTTT	CASTGTGASPPHF